Shown below are 26 T cell receptor beta chains from a single sample sequenced in a study of blood T cell repertoires in COVID-19. TCRdb keeps only in-frame clones here, not all; method: immunoSEQ multiplex PCR. The sample yields tens of thousands of clones, approximately 84% seen once. Sequencing was done on a sample of peripheral blood. These receptors all come from a man aged 45-60 years with acute or convalescent COVID-19.

The DNA of the CDR3 is TGTGCCAGCAGCTTGGCAGGGTCGATGGACGAGCAGTACTTC. Its translation: CASSLAGSMDEQYF. This chain connects TRBV7-3 to TRBJ2-7, with a tentative D call TRBD1 (5 bases). CDR1 and CDR2 from the germline V gene are SGHTA and FQGTGA. The V and J ends lost 3 bases and 5 bases respectively, with 14 bases between them. The CDR3 has 14 residues. The whole variable domain, remainder taken from reference TRBV7-3 and TRBJ2-7, is GAGVSQTPSNKVTEKGKYVELRCDPISGHTALYWYRQSLGQGPEFLIYFQGTGAADDSGLPNDRFFAVRPEGSVSTLKIQRTERGDSAVYLCASSLAGSMDEQYFGPGTRLTVT.

The chain recombines TRBV27 with TRBJ2-7, with 9 nucleotides matching TRBD2. This CDR3 has 14 amino acids. The germline V gene has CDR1 MNHEY and CDR2 SMNVEV (reference sequence). Trimming at V came to 5 bases and at J to 4 bases, leaving 6 bases not matched to a gene. The CDR3 nucleotides are TGTGCCAGCAGTCCGACTAGCGGAGTGTACGAGCAGTACTTC. It translates to CASSPTSGVYEQYF.

The V and J genes are TRBV6-6 and TRBJ2-7, with 7 bases fitting TRBD1. V was pared by 6 bases and J by 6 bases, with 5 bases of the junction left unmatched. Per germline, CDR1 MNHNY and CDR2 SVGAGI (reference sequence). CDR3 length: 12 residues. CDR3 nucleotide sequence: TGTGCCAGCAGAGATTACAGGGGCGAGCAGTACTTC. Amino acid sequence: CASRDYRGEQYF.

The chain carries TRBV5-1 and TRBJ1-2, with D perhaps matching TRBD1 (5 bases). Between the trimmed V and J ends, which lost 6 bases and 8 bases, there was a span of 23 bases. Per germline, CDR1 SGHRS and CDR2 YFSETQ. This CDR3 has 15 residues. This chain's CDR3 is CASTAFIGHPEGYTF. For the CDR3, the DNA is TGCGCCAGCACCGCGTTCATCGGACACCCTGAGGGCTACACCTTC.

This chain uses TRBV2 with TRBJ2-5; no firm D call. Deletions cut 8 bases from V and 5 bases from J, with 9 bases between. The CDR3 loop spans 11 amino acids. Germline V gene sequence: CDR1 SNHLY, CDR2 FYNNEI. The CDR3 loop is CASGLYETQYF. Written as DNA, the CDR3 is TGTGCCAGCGGGCTCTACGAGACCCAGTACTTC. Full variable domain (rest looked up from reference TRBV2 and TRBJ2-5): EPEVTQTPSHQVTQMGQEVILRCVPISNHLYFYWYRQILGQKVEFLVSFYNNEISEKSEIFDDQFSVERPDGSNFTLKIRSTKLEDSAMYFCASGLYETQYFGPGTRLLVL.

The chain carries TRBV11-2 and TRBJ1-2; D not resolved. The CDR3 contains 14 residues. The germline V gene encodes CDR1 SGHAT and CDR2 FQNNGV. The germline V and J ends were trimmed by 0 bases and 4 bases, with 9 bases remaining between them. CDR3 bases: TGTGCCAGCAGCTTAGAGGCGGGAGTCTATGGCTACACCTTC. As protein: CASSLEAGVYGYTF. The whole variable domain, filled in from reference TRBV11-2 and TRBJ1-2, reads EAGVAQSPRYKIIEKRQSVAFWCNPISGHATLYWYQQILGQGPKLLIQFQNNGVVDDSQLPKDRFSAERLKGVDSTLKIQPAKLEDSAVYLCASSLEAGVYGYTFGSGTRLTVV.

This sequence joins TRBV3-1 (or the pseudogene TRBV3-2) and TRBJ2-7; a possible D gene is TRBD1 (5 bases). Trimming cost V 5 bases and J 0 bases, with 14 bases left between them. The germline gives CDR1 LGHDT, CDR2 YNNKEL (reference sequence). The length of the CDR3 is 15 residues. CDR3 protein: CASSFRTPPSYEQYF. In DNA form, the CDR3 reads TGTGCCAGCAGCTTCCGGACACCGCCCTCCTACGAGCAGTACTTC.

This clone was detected once. The J gene is TRBJ1-2, the V gene TRBV9; the D gene is possibly TRBD1 (6 bases). Per germline, CDR1 SGDLS and CDR2 YYNGEE. The CDR3 is 15 residues long. The V gene lost 3 bases and the J gene lost 5 bases, with 17 bases spanning the gap. The CDR3 protein is CASSATGPTGYGYTF. CDR3 sequence (DNA): TGTGCCAGCAGCGCCACAGGGCCCACAGGATATGGCTACACCTTC.

The table lists this clone with a few counts. This chain joins TRBV3-1 (or the pseudogene TRBV3-2) and TRBJ1-5, with D unresolved. Trimming stripped 0 bases from V and 1 base from J, with 7 bases between. CDR3 length equals 15 residues. The germline CDR1 and CDR2 sequences are LGHDT and YNNKEL (reference sequence). The CDR3 spells CASSQDSSSNQPQHF. CDR3 coding DNA: TGTGCCAGCAGCCAAGATAGTTCGAGCAATCAGCCCCAGCATTTT.

V usage is TRBV24-1 and J usage is TRBJ2-3; D not resolved. This CDR3 has 14 residues. Germline V gives CDR1 KGHDR, CDR2 SFDVKD. Trimming stripped 1 base from V and 4 bases from J, with 8 bases between. DNA for the CDR3: TGTGCCACCAGTGATTTCAGAACCCCAGATACGCAGTATTTT. Protein: CATSDFRTPDTQYF.

The CDR3 DNA reads as TGTGCCAGCACGGGCCCCGGGGGTGAGGGATCGTATAGCAATCAGCCCCAGCATTTT. This gives the protein CASTGPGGEGSYSNQPQHF. The chain couples TRBV21-1 to TRBJ1-5. TRBV21-1 is recorded as a pseudogene. The CDR3 consists of 19 residues.

The chain uses TRBV6-6 and TRBJ2-7; D may be TRBD2 (6 bases). The CDR3 has 13 amino acids. Per the germline V gene, CDR1 is MNHNY and CDR2 is SVGAGI (reference sequence). V was pared by 2 bases and J by 7 bases, with 12 bases between. In DNA, the CDR3 is TGTGCCAGCAGTTACGACGGGAGAGATGAGCAGTACTTC. Amino acids: CASSYDGRDEQYF.

The J gene is TRBJ1-2, the V gene TRBV5-1, with D possibly being TRBD1 (6 bases). Germline V gives CDR1 SGHRS, CDR2 YFSETQ. With 0 bases removed from V and 7 bases from J, the gap between germline ends came to 16 bases. CDR3 length: 15 residues. CDR3 region: CASSLDGGAQFGYTF. The CDR3 coding sequence is TGCGCCAGCAGCTTGGATGGGGGGGCGCAGTTTGGCTACACCTTC.

The chain recombines TRBV12-3 or TRBV12-4 with TRBJ2-3; 7 positions match TRBD2. The length of the CDR3 is 13 residues. V lost 6 bases, J lost 4 bases, and 4 bases stayed unmatched. CDR3 amino acids: CASSLAGADTQYF. CDR3 in DNA: TGTGCCAGCAGCCTCGCGGGGGCAGATACGCAGTATTTT.

This chain links TRBV7-8 with TRBJ1-1; D possibly corresponds to TRBD1 (6 bases). The CDR3 sequence is 14 residues long. Trimming cost V 5 bases and J 1 base, with 11 bases left between them. Germline lookup yields CDR1 SGHVS and CDR2 FQNEAQ. As DNA, the CDR3 is TGTGCCAGCAGCCGGGGACATCCGAACACTGAAGCTTTCTTT. Translation: CASSRGHPNTEAFF.

Worth noting for this clone: This sample also contains other DNA sequences that code for the same CDR3. The gene calls are TRBV30 and TRBJ2-5; D not certain. The germline V gene has CDR1 GTSNPN and CDR2 SVGIG (reference sequence). This CDR3 contains 13 residues. Trimming cost V 0 bases and J 2 bases, with 7 bases left between them. This chain's CDR3 is CAWSVLRQETQYF. The CDR3 DNA sequence: TGTGCCTGGAGTGTACTTAGACAAGAGACCCAGTACTTC.

This chain joins TRBV27 and TRBJ2-7, with 10 bases aligning to TRBD1. V gave up 2 bases and J gave up 3 bases; unmatched junction bases: 7. The germline V gene encodes CDR1 MNHEY and CDR2 SMNVEV (reference sequence). The CDR3 has 16 residues. CDR3 region: CASSLQTGGARYEQYF. DNA for the CDR3: TGTGCCAGCAGTTTACAGACAGGGGGCGCCCGCTACGAGCAGTACTTC.

This clone was observed a single time. The genes are TRBV28 and TRBJ2-5, with 8 bases lining up with TRBD2. The germline CDR1 and CDR2 sequences are MDHEN and SYDVKM. The CDR3 extends over 13 amino acids. The J segment lost 3 bases and the V segment lost 5 bases, leaving 2 bases of the junction unmatched. In DNA, the CDR3 is TGTGCCAGCAGTCCGCGGGGGGAAGAGACCCAGTACTTC. Translated: CASSPRGEETQYF.

This rearrangement joins TRBV4-1 to TRBJ1-1, with no clear D. The CDR3 spans 13 residues. Germline CDR1 and CDR2: MGHRA and YSYEKL. The germline V and J ends were trimmed by 2 bases and 3 bases, with 7 bases remaining between them. CDR3 in amino acids: CASSQFLDTEAFF. CDR3 DNA: TGCGCCAGCAGCCAATTTCTCGACACTGAAGCTTTCTTT.

The chain links TRBV6-5 to TRBJ1-2; 7 bases agree with TRBD1. CDR3 size: 15 residues. The V gene end was trimmed by 0 bases and the J gene end by 8 bases; junction bases not matched to a gene: 9. Germline CDR1 is MNHEY and CDR2 is SVGAGI. CDR3 coding DNA: TGTGCCAGCAGTTACTCCCCGACAGGGTCGGAGGGCTACACCTTC. This sequence encodes CASSYSPTGSEGYTF.

The rearrangement links TRBV28 to TRBJ1-4; 7 nucleotides line up with TRBD1. Germline trimming cut 5 bases from V and 6 bases from J; bases unmatched to any gene: 6. This CDR3 comprises 14 residues. Germline V lookup: CDR1 MDHEN, CDR2 SYDVKM. The CDR3: CASSPTGFDEKLFF. The DNA of the CDR3 is TGTGCCAGCAGTCCGACAGGGTTCGATGAAAAACTGTTTTTT.

The chain combines TRBV29-1 with TRBJ1-4; a possible D gene is TRBD1 (5 bases). The V end lost 4 bases, the J end lost 7 bases, and 13 bases lay between the germline ends. The CDR3 extends over 13 amino acids. CDR1 and CDR2 from the germline V gene are SQVTM and ANQGSEA. The CDR3 loop reads CSVVGPTGEKLFF. The CDR3 nucleotides are TGCAGCGTTGTGGGGCCGACGGGTGAAAAACTGTTTTTT.

This clone came up once. V gene TRBV7-9 combines with J gene TRBJ2-7; TRBD2 agrees at 10 bases. This CDR3 comprises 14 residues. V lost 4 bases, J lost 4 bases, and 4 bases stayed unmatched. Germline CDR1 SEHNR, CDR2 FQNEAQ (reference sequence). The CDR3 protein is CASSYGTSEYEQYF. Here the CDR3 DNA reads TGTGCCAGCAGCTACGGGACTAGCGAGTACGAGCAGTACTTC.

The chain uses TRBV19 and TRBJ1-1, with 7 bases matching TRBD1. J was trimmed by 6 bases and V by 6 bases; bases with no gene match: 7. CDR3 size: 13 residues. CDR1 and CDR2 from the germline V gene are LNHDA and SQIVND (reference sequence). The CDR3 DNA reads TGTGCCAGTAGCCGACAGGGAGTCTCTGAAGCTTTCTTT. The encoded protein is CASSRQGVSEAFF.

This clone has only a few counts. The genes are TRBV28 and TRBJ2-1; TRBD2 matches at 9 bases. Germline CDR1 is MDHEN and CDR2 is SYDVKM. This CDR3 has 15 amino acids. The trim removed 8 bases at V and 7 bases at J, leaving 12 bases unmatched. CDR3 region: CASSHTSGRWNEQFF. In nucleotides, the CDR3 is TGTGCCAGCTCACACACCAGCGGGAGGTGGAATGAGCAGTTCTTC.

This sequence joins TRBV5-1 and TRBJ2-2; D uncertain. The V end lost 0 bases, the J end lost 0 bases, and 6 bases lay between the germline ends. This CDR3 is built from 15 residues. CDR1 is SGHRS, CDR2 YFSETQ, per germline. The CDR3 DNA follows: TGCGCCAGCAGCTTGGATCACACGAACACCGGGGAGCTGTTTTTT. This translates into CASSLDHTNTGELFF.